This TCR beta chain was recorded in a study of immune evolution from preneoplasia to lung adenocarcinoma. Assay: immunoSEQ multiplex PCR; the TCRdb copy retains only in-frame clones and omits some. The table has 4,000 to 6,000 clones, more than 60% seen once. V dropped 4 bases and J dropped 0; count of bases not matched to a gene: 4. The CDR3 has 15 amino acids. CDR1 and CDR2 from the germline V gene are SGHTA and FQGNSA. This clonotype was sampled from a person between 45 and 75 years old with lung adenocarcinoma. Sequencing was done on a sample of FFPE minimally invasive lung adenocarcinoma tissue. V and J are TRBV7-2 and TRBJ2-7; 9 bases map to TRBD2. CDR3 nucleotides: TGTGCCAGCAGCTCACATAGCGGGAGCTCCTACGAGCAGTACTTC. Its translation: CASSSHSGSSYEQYF.